Below are 22 T cell receptor beta chains sequenced from a single sample in a study of blood T cell repertoires in COVID-19. Repertoires were generated with immunoSEQ multiplex PCR, while TCRdb's copy carries only in-frame clones and drops some. The sample contains about 160,000 clones, 70% to 85% of which appear only once. Sequencing used peripheral blood. These receptors originate from a woman older than 75 with acute or convalescent COVID-19.

This sequence joins TRBV5-1 and TRBJ2-3; the D is unclear. Germline V gene lookup returns CDR1 SGHRS and CDR2 YFSETQ. V gave up 2 bases and J gave up 2 bases, with 15 bases separating them. The CDR3 loop spans 16 amino acids. The CDR3, as DNA: TGCGCCAGCAGCTTTAAGACGGAGTACTCCACAGATACGCAGTATTTT. Translating gives CASSFKTEYSTDTQYF.

The gene calls are TRBV2 and TRBJ1-2; D is possibly TRBD1 (6 bases). V was trimmed by 6 bases and J by 0 bases, leaving 11 bases between them. There are 14 residues in the CDR3. Germline V lookup: CDR1 SNHLY, CDR2 FYNNEI. DNA of the CDR3: TGTGCCAGCAGACGCGACAGGACTAACTATGGCTACACCTTC. It encodes CASRRDRTNYGYTF.

In this sample, this clone turned up a few times. This CDR3 is CAWSTLPGQGAYEQYF. In nucleotides, the CDR3 is TGTGCCTGGAGTACCCTTCCGGGACAGGGGGCCTACGAGCAGTACTTC. V and J are TRBV30 and TRBJ2-7, with 11 bases lining up with TRBD1. The CDR3 sequence is 16 residues long. Germline CDR1 and CDR2: GTSNPN and SVGIG (reference sequence). V lost 2 bases, J lost 2 bases, and 8 bases stayed unmatched.

This clone was seen a handful of times. CDR3 nucleotides: TGTGCCAGTAGTATGGGGGGGGTAAGAGGCTACACCTTC. Encoded protein: CASSMGGVRGYTF. The chain employs TRBV19 and TRBJ1-2; tentatively, D is TRBD1 (5 bases). The V gene's germline CDR1 is LNHDA and CDR2 SQIVND (reference sequence). Trimming shortened V by 3 bases and J by 8 bases, and 13 bases separated the two germline ends. The length of the CDR3 is 13 residues.

This chain joins TRBV4-3 and TRBJ1-5; possible D gene TRBD1, 6 bases. The CDR3 consists of 17 residues. CDR1 is LGHNA, CDR2 YSLEER, per germline. With 0 bases removed from V and 4 bases from J, the gap between germline ends came to 16 bases. CDR3 coding DNA: TGCGCCAGCAGCCAAGATTACACACTCAGGGGAAATCAGCCCCAGCATTTT. Its translation is CASSQDYTLRGNQPQHF.

This chain links TRBV7-2 with TRBJ1-2; D unclear. CDR1 SGHTA and CDR2 FQGNSA come from the germline V gene. The CDR3 spans 15 residues. With 2 bases removed from V and 2 bases from J, the gap between germline ends came to 12 bases. The DNA of the CDR3 is TGTGCCAGCAGCTTAATCCGTGCGGGGAACTATGGCTACACCTTC. As protein: CASSLIRAGNYGYTF.

This chain joins TRBV18 and TRBJ1-6, with 7 bases that match TRBD1. CDR1 is KGHSH and CDR2 is LQKENI in the germline V gene. V shed 5 bases, J shed 0 bases, and the junction held 7 bases outside the gene matches. This CDR3 region has 17 residues. The CDR3 region has the DNA TGTGCCAGCTCAGCACAGGGACAGAGCTCCTATAATTCACCCCTCCACTTT. Its translation: CASSAQGQSSYNSPLHF.

The rearrangement joins TRBV27 to TRBJ1-2, with D possibly matching TRBD1 (5 bases). Germline V gene sequence: CDR1 MNHEY, CDR2 SMNVEV (reference sequence). V was cut by 2 bases and J by 5 bases, with 15 bases left in between. The CDR3 runs 15 residues. CDR3 residues: CASSLKVGPGYGYTF. DNA for the CDR3: TGTGCCAGCAGTTTAAAGGTGGGGCCAGGGTATGGCTACACCTTC.

The chain couples TRBV28 to TRBJ1-2, with D perhaps matching TRBD1 (6 bases). Germline V gene lookup returns CDR1 MDHEN and CDR2 SYDVKM. The CDR3 has 11 amino acids. Trimming pared 7 bases from V and 5 bases from J, leaving 8 bases between. The CDR3 bases are TGTGCCAGCACCCAGGGGTATGGCTACACCTTC. Its protein product is CASTQGYGYTF.

The chain recombines TRBV4-1 with TRBJ1-1, with D unresolved. The CDR3 extends over 14 amino acids. Trimming pared 3 bases from V and 3 bases from J, leaving 11 bases between. In germline, CDR1 is MGHRA, CDR2 YSYEKL. CDR3 in amino acids: CASSHSGADTEAFF. CDR3 DNA sequence: TGCGCCAGCAGCCACTCGGGTGCGGACACTGAAGCTTTCTTT.

The gene calls are TRBV6-5 and TRBJ1-2; 8 nucleotides agree with TRBD1. Germline V lookup: CDR1 MNHEY, CDR2 SVGAGI. Trimming cost V 5 bases and J 3 bases; bases outside gene matches: 2. The CDR3 loop spans 13 amino acids. The DNA of the CDR3 is TGTGCCAGCAGTAAGACAGGGGACTATGGCTACACCTTC. This encodes CASSKTGDYGYTF.

The CDR3 sequence: CASSPSPGTSGRETQYF. The CDR3 coding sequence is TGTGCCAGTAGTCCAAGCCCCGGGACTAGCGGGCGCGAGACCCAGTACTTC. The chain carries TRBV19 and TRBJ2-5, with TRBD2 matching 12 bases. V lost 5 bases, J lost 5 bases, and 12 bases stayed unmatched. The CDR3 runs to 17 residues. Germline V gives CDR1 LNHDA, CDR2 SQIVND (reference sequence).

This clone was observed a handful of times. This chain links TRBV5-1 with TRBJ1-4, with D hard to call. Germline V gene sequence: CDR1 SGHRS, CDR2 YFSETQ. The V end was cut by 0 bases, the J end by 5 bases, with 8 bases between. This CDR3 region has 14 residues. As DNA, the CDR3 is TGCGCCAGCAGCTTGGGACGGGGAAATGAAAAACTGTTTTTT. Translation gives CASSLGRGNEKLFF.

V is TRBV15 and J is TRBJ1-1; 8 bases line up with TRBD1. The CDR3 has 12 amino acids. Germline lookup yields CDR1 LNHNV and CDR2 YYDKDF (reference sequence). The V gene end was trimmed by 3 bases and the J gene end by 11 bases; junction bases not matched to a gene: 5. Written as DNA, the CDR3 is TGTGCCACCAGCAGGGAACAGGGGGGGGCTTTCTTT. It is translated as CATSREQGGAFF.

The genes are TRBV6-5 and TRBJ1-2, with TRBD1 as a possible D gene (5 bases). Germline CDR1 reads MNHEY; CDR2 reads SVGAGI. The CDR3 is 14 amino acids. Trimming took 0 bases from V and 5 from J, leaving 10 bases between them. The DNA of the CDR3 is TGTGCCAGCAGTTACTCTACAGGACCTTATGGCTACACCTTC. This codes for CASSYSTGPYGYTF.

The DNA of the CDR3 is TGTGCCAGCAGCCAACCTGGACTAGCGGGAGCGCTCTACGAGCAGTACTTC. This gives the protein CASSQPGLAGALYEQYF. V is TRBV7-2 and J is TRBJ2-7; 13 bases line up with TRBD2. There are 17 residues in the CDR3. Germline CDR1 reads SGHTA; CDR2 reads FQGNSA. With V trimmed by 5 bases and J by 3 bases, 10 bases remained unmatched.

This chain links TRBV19 with TRBJ2-7, with D possibly being TRBD2 (6 bases). This CDR3 has 14 amino acids. With 5 bases removed from V and 0 bases from J, the gap between germline ends came to 11 bases. Germline CDR1 reads LNHDA; CDR2 reads SQIVND (reference sequence). The CDR3 here is CASSAGRSSYEQYF. The CDR3 nucleotides read TGTGCCAGTAGTGCGGGGCGGAGCTCCTACGAGCAGTACTTC.

CDR3 DNA sequence: TGTGCCACCAGTGGGTTGGGGCTAGCGGCATACAATGAGCAGTTCTTC. Translation: CATSGLGLAAYNEQFF. The V call is TRBV24-1, the J call TRBJ2-1; 7 nucleotides match TRBD2. CDR1 and CDR2 from the germline V gene are KGHDR and SFDVKD. J gave up 4 bases and V 5 bases, and 10 bases lay outside the gene matches. The CDR3 consists of 16 residues.

This sequence joins TRBV20-1 and TRBJ2-3; D not resolved. Trimming cost V 7 bases and J 4 bases, with 9 bases left between them. The CDR3 sequence is 11 residues long. Germline CDR1 is DFQATT and CDR2 is SNEGSKA (reference sequence). CDR3 region: CSVRSADTQYF. Written as DNA, the CDR3 is TGCAGTGTGCGGTCGGCAGATACGCAGTATTTT.

V is TRBV30 and J is TRBJ1-1, with D perhaps matching TRBD1 (5 bases). The CDR3 extends over 13 amino acids. Germline V CDR1 and CDR2: GTSNPN, SVGIG (reference sequence). Trimming removed 2 bases from V and 7 bases from J, with 14 bases in between. The CDR3 protein is CAWSSRVWGEAFF. The DNA of the CDR3 is TGTGCCTGGAGTAGCAGGGTATGGGGTGAAGCTTTCTTT. Full variable domain (remainder filled in from reference TRBV30 and TRBJ1-1): SQTIHQWPATLVQPVGSPLSLECTVEGTSNPNLYWYRQAAGRGLQLLFYSVGIGQISSEVPQNLSASRPQDRQFILSSKKLLLSDSGFYLCAWSSRVWGEAFFGQGTRLTVV.

V usage is TRBV25-1 and J usage is TRBJ1-4; D unresolved. Trimming stripped 11 bases from V and 5 bases from J, with 15 bases between. Germline-derived CDR1 and CDR2 are MGHDK and SYGVNS. The CDR3 is 13 residues long. CDR3 coding DNA: TGTGCCTCGAAACGGCAGGTGAATGAAAAACTGTTTTTT. Translating it yields CASKRQVNEKLFF.

V usage is TRBV7-9 and J usage is TRBJ1-3; 8 bases fit TRBD1. V shed 6 bases and J 0 bases; nucleotides not matched to a gene: 10. The CDR3 consists of 17 residues. Germline V lookup: CDR1 SEHNR, CDR2 FQNEAQ (reference sequence). CDR3 protein: CASSSGQGRGSGNTIYF. The DNA for the CDR3 is TGTGCCAGCAGTTCTGGACAGGGAAGAGGCTCTGGAAACACCATATATTTT. Looking up the rest from reference TRBV7-9 and TRBJ1-3 gives the full variable domain: DTGVSQNPRHKITKRGQNVTFRCDPISEHNRLYWYRQTLGQGPEFLTYFQNEAQLEKSRLLSDRFSAERPKGSFSTLEIQRTEQGDSAMYLCASSSGQGRGSGNTIYFGEGSWLTVV.